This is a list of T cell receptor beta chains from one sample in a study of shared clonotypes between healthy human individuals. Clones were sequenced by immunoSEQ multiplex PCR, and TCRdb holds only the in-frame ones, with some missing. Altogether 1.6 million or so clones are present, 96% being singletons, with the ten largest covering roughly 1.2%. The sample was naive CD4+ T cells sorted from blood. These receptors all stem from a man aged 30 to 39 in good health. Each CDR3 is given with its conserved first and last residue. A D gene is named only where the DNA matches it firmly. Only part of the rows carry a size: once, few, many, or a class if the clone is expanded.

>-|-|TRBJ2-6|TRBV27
TGTGCCAGCAGTTCGGGACCGACCTCTGGGGCCAACGTCCTGACTTTC
CASSSGPTSGANVLTF
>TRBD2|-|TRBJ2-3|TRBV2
TGTGCCGGTCGGACTAGCGGAAGCACAGATACGCAGTATTTT
CAGRTSGSTDTQYF
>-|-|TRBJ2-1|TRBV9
TGTGCCAGCAGCGCCCAGGGGCGGGGTTCCTACAATGAGCAGTTCTTC
CASSAQGRGSYNEQFF
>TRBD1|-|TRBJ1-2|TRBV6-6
TGTACAGTGGGACAGCCTAACTATGGCTACACCTTC
CTVGQPNYGYTF
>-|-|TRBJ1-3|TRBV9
TGTGCCAGCAGCGTAGAGCACAGTTCCTCTGGAAACACCATATATTTT
CASSVEHSSSGNTIYF
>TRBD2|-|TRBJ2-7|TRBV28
TGTGCCAGCAGTTTACGCCGGGGGGAAGAGCAGTACTTC
CASSLRRGEEQYF
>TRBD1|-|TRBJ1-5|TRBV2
TGTGCCAGCACTTGGACAGGGGCCAATCAGCCCCAGCATTTT
CASTWTGANQPQHF
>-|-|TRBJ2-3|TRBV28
TGTGCCAGCAGCCTTCCGATGGATACGCAGTATTTT
CASSLPMDTQYF
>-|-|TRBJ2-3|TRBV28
TGTGCCAGCATTGGAGGTAATACGCAGTATTTT
CASIGGNTQYF
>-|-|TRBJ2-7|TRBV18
TGTGCCAGCTCACCCCTTCCGGGACATCCCCACGAGCAGTACTTC
CASSPLPGHPHEQYF
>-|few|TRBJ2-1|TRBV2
TGTGCCAGCAGCCCTTACAATGAGCAGTTCTTC
CASSPYNEQFF
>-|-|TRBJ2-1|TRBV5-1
TGCGCCAGCAGCTCGGGACTCATCAATGAGCAGTTCTTC
CASSSGLINEQFF
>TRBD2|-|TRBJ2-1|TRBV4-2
TGTGCCAGCAGCCAACGTGGACTAGCGGGAGGGGGTTTGAATGAGCAGTTCTTC
CASSQRGLAGGGLNEQFF
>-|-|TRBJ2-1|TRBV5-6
TGTGCCAGCAGCCCCCAGGGCGCTACCTACAATGAGCAGTTCTTC
CASSPQGATYNEQFF
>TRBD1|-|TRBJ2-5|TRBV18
TGTGCCAGCTCAACGCAACAGGGGGCCGGAAAGACCCAGTACTTC
CASSTQQGAGKTQYF
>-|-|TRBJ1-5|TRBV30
TGTGCCTGGAGTCGTGCCTGGGATATGGGCAATCAGCCCCAGCATTTT
CAWSRAWDMGNQPQHF
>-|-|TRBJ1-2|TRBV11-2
TGTGCCAGCAGCTTAGCAGGGAGAGGCTACACCTTC
CASSLAGRGYTF
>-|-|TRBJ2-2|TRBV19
TGTGCCAGTAGTATAGTTTGGTCCGGGGAGCTGTTTTTT
CASSIVWSGELFF
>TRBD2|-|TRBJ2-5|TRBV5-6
TGTGCCAGCAGCTTAGCGGGGAGGGAGACCCAGTACTTC
CASSLAGRETQYF
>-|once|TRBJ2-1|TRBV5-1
TGCGCCAGCAGCTTGGTGCCAGCCAACAATGAGCAGTTCTTC
CASSLVPANNEQFF
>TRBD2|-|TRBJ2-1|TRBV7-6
TGTGCCAGCAGCTTAATGGCCGGACTAGCGGGAGTTGATGAGCAGTTCTTC
CASSLMAGLAGVDEQFF
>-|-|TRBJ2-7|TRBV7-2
TGTGCCAGCAGCTTCAGAACGACCGGGCCAACCTACGAGCAGTACTTC
CASSFRTTGPTYEQYF
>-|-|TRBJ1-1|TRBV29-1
TGCAGCGTGGGAGGGGGGATGAACACTGAAGCTTTCTTT
CSVGGGMNTEAFF
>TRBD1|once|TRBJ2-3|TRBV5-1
TGCGCCAGCAGCTGGGGGGACAGGAACACAGATACGCAGTATTTT
CASSWGDRNTDTQYF
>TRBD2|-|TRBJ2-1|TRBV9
TGTGCCAGCAGCCGTACGCCGAGCGGGGGCTACAATGAGCAGTTCTTC
CASSRTPSGGYNEQFF
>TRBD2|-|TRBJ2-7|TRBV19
TGTGCCAGTAGTGGGACTAGCGGGAGGTTGGGGGAGCAGTACTTC
CASSGTSGRLGEQYF
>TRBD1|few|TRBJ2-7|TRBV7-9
TGTGCCAGCAGTTCTTACTCCGGGACAGGGGGCCACGAGCAGTACTTC
CASSSYSGTGGHEQYF
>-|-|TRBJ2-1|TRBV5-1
TGCGCCAGCAGCCCCGCGCTAGCGTGGGACAATGAGCAGTTCTTC
CASSPALAWDNEQFF
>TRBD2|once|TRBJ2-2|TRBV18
TGTGCCAGCTCACCGGGTCTAGCGGGAGCCGGGGAGCTGTTTTTT
CASSPGLAGAGELFF
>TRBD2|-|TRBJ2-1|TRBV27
TGTGCCAGCAGTACAAGGCTAGCGGGAAGGGTGTATGAGCAGTTCTTC
CASSTRLAGRVYEQFF
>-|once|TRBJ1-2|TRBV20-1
TGCAGTGCCACAATAGGTCCTGGCTACACCTTC
CSATIGPGYTF
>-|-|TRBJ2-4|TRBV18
TGTGCCAGCTCACCACCAGAAATAGCCAAAAACATTCAGTACTTC
CASSPPEIAKNIQYF
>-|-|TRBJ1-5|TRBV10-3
TGTGCCATCAGTGATGGGTGGGGATGGGATCAGCCCCAGCATTTT
CAISDGWGWDQPQHF
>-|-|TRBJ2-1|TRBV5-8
TGTGCCAGCAGCCCACTCCTGGGTGGGAGTGCGGGAAGGAATGAGCAGTTCTTC
CASSPLLGGSAGRNEQFF
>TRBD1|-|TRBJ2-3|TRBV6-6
TGTGCCAGCACCTCCGCCGGGACAGGACGCACAGATACGCAGTATTTT
CASTSAGTGRTDTQYF
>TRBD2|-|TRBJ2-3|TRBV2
TGTGCCAGCAGTGAAACTAGCGTTCCCACAGATACGCAGTATTTT
CASSETSVPTDTQYF
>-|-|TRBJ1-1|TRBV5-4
TGTGCCAGCAGCTCGGGTGGTAGGAACACTGAAGCTTTCTTT
CASSSGGRNTEAFF
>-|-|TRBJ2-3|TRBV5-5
TGTGCCAGCAGCGTGACTAGCACAGATACGCAGTATTTT
CASSVTSTDTQYF
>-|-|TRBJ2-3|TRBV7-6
TGTGCCAGCAGTCAGGCCCCGGGACTGAGAGGATCCACAGATACGCAGTATTTT
CASSQAPGLRGSTDTQYF
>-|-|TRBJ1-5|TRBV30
TGTGCCTGGAGTGAGGACTTTCGCAATCAGCCCCAGCATTTT
CAWSEDFRNQPQHF
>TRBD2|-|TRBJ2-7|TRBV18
TGTGCCAGCTCACCACTCGGACTAGCCTCCTACGAGCAGTACTTC
CASSPLGLASYEQYF
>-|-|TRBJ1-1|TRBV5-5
TGTGCCAGCAGCTTGGGGGGGGACACTGAAGCTTTCTTT
CASSLGGDTEAFF